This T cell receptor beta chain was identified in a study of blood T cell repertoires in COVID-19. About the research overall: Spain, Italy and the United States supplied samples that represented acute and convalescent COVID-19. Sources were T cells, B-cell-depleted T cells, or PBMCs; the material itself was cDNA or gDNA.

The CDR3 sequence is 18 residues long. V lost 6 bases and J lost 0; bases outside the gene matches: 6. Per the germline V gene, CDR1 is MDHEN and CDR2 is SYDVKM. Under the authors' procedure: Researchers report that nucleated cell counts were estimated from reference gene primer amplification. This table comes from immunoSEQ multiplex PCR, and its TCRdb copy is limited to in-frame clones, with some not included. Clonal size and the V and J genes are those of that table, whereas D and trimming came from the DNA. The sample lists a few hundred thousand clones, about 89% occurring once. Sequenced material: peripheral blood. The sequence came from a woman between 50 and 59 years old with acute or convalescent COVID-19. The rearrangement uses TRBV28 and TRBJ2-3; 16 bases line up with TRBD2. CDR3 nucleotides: TGTGCCAGCAGGGGGACTAGCGGGAGGGCCGGAAGCACAGATACGCAGTATTTT. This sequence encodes CASRGTSGRAGSTDTQYF.